This TCR beta chain was found in a study of blood T cell repertoires in COVID-19. Background on the study: There were acute and convalescent COVID-19 samples, and they came from the United States, Italy and Spain. PBMCs, B-cell-depleted T cells, or T cells were the source of the cDNA or gDNA that made up the material.

The V end was cut by 6 bases, the J end by 4 bases, with 10 bases between. The germline CDR1 and CDR2 sequences are MDHEN and SYDVKM. The length of the CDR3 is 13 residues. Authors' processing steps: Estimation of nucleated cell counts relied on the amplification of reference gene primers. Sequencing was performed with immunoSEQ multiplex PCR; in TCRdb, only in-frame clones are kept and a portion is missing. The V and J calls and the clone size are those of that table, but D and trimming were determined from the DNA. The sample shows 10,000 to 15,000 clones, approximately 88% of them seen only once. The sequence was collected from a woman aged 60-70 years with active COVID-19. V and J are TRBV28 and TRBJ1-3; no firm D call. What was sequenced was peripheral blood. CDR3 sequence: CASSLPGGNTIYF. Written as DNA, the CDR3 is TGTGCCAGCAGCCTTCCGGGGGGAAACACCATATATTTT.